These 8 T cell receptor beta chains were sequenced from one sample in a study of blood T cells in healthy people across ages. Primed by a sample-barcoded 5' primer and a J-beta primer mix, a second PCR proceeded for 7 to 11 cycles. TCRdb recomputed calls from the 5' RACE reads with MiXCR, one row per CDR3 protein. This sample has about 680,000 distinct CDR3 sequences, with around 48% found just once. Specimen: blood. These receptors were collected from a woman aged 55-69 years in good health.

In the case of this clonotype: At one end, the junction sequence differs from germline, possibly due to a read error. The V and J genes are TRBV4-2 and TRBJ2-5; no reliable D call. The germline gives CDR1 LGHNA, CDR2 YNFKEQ. This CDR3 region has 13 residues. Here the CDR3 DNA reads TGTGCCGGCAGCGTCGGCAGACAAGAGACCCAGTACTTC. As protein: CAGSVGRQETQYF.

The genes are TRBV5-1 and TRBJ1-4; 9 bases fit TRBD1. The CDR3 consists of 17 residues. The germline V gene encodes CDR1 SGHRS and CDR2 YFSETQ. V dropped 4 bases and J dropped 0; count of bases not matched to a gene: 7. The CDR3 spells CASSRSGTGSTNEKLFF. The CDR3 bases are TGCGCCAGCAGCCGATCCGGGACAGGGTCAACTAATGAAAAACTGTTTTTT.

J is TRBJ2-7 and V is TRBV5-1; D call uncertain. Per germline, CDR1 SGHRS and CDR2 YFSETQ. Trimming stripped 1 base from V and 3 bases from J, with 14 bases between. The length of the CDR3 is 15 residues. The CDR3 spells CASSLRSPAIYEQYF. CDR3 in DNA: TGCGCCAGCAGCTTGCGCTCCCCTGCAATCTACGAGCAGTACTTC.

On this clonotype: The germline gene is not matched at one end of the junction; a read error may be the cause. The chain couples TRBV20-1 to TRBJ2-6, with D possibly TRBD1 on 5 matching bases. CDR1 and CDR2 (germline): DFQATT, SNEGSKA (reference sequence). The length of the CDR3 is 16 residues. The CDR3 nucleotides read TGCAGTGCTAGAGATCCCTGGGCAGGTGGGGCCTACGTCCTGACTTTC. Its protein is CSARDPWAGGAYVLTF.

The chain employs TRBV30 and TRBJ1-1; D gene ambiguous. CDR1 GTSNPN and CDR2 SVGIG come from the germline V gene (reference sequence). This CDR3 has 12 residues. V lost 2 bases and J lost 1, with 5 bases in between. The CDR3 loop is CAWSRWNTEAFF. CDR3 coding DNA: TGTGCCTGGAGTAGGTGGAACACTGAAGCTTTCTTT.

This clonotype was observed once. A much larger clone is a single base away; this may be a read error. The rearrangement joins TRBV3-1 to TRBJ1-2; D may be TRBD1 (5 bases). Trimming cost V 3 bases and J 7 bases, with 12 bases left between them. Germline CDR1 and CDR2: LGHDT and YNNKEL (reference sequence). This CDR3 has 13 residues. The CDR3 here is CASSHRQGGGYTF. DNA for the CDR3: TGTGCCAGCAGCCACCGGCAGGGCGGTGGCTACACCTTC.

The chain joins TRBV4-2 to TRBJ2-5, with 8 bases that match TRBD1. The germline gives CDR1 LGHNA, CDR2 YNFKEQ. This CDR3 comprises 16 residues. The trim removed 0 bases at V and 11 bases at J, leaving 14 bases unmatched. The CDR3: CASSQDRRTGINEQYF. The CDR3 region has the DNA TGTGCCAGCAGCCAAGATCGGAGGACAGGGATCAATGAGCAGTACTTC.

The sample holds a few counts of this clonotype. The chain has TRBV3-1 and TRBJ2-5; TRBD2 might be the D (6 bases). The CDR3 sequence is 14 residues long. V lost 4 bases and J 11 bases, leaving 20 bases between the germline ends. Germline lookup yields CDR1 LGHDT and CDR2 YNNKEL (reference sequence). Written as DNA, the CDR3 is TGTGCCAGCAGCCCCAATCATGCTAGCGCAAAGCAGTACTTC. Protein: CASSPNHASAKQYF.